This is a list of T cell receptor beta chains from one sample in a study of lymphopenia after photon versus proton radiotherapy. Profiled with immunoSEQ multiplex PCR; TCRdb holds only in-frame clones, not every one. The sample gives around 53,000 clones, around 80% of which show up once; 29% is in the top ten. The material was peripheral blood, obtained from a patient treated with photon-based radiotherapy. The receptors shown here come from a man aged 45-65 years with gastric cancer. Each CDR3 is given with its conserved first and last residue. A D gene is named only where the DNA matches it firmly. The listing skips clone size in some rows; elsewhere it reads once, few, many or a size class.

>-|-|TRBV5-4|TRBJ2-5
TGTGCCAGCAGCAGGGGAGGAGTGAGGCAAGAGACCCAGTACTTC
CASSRGGVRQETQYF
>-|-|TRBV6-6|TRBJ2-3
TGTGCCAGCAGCCCCTCTTATGATACGCAGTATTTT
CASSPSYDTQYF
>-|-|TRBV29-1|TRBJ2-2
TGCAGCGTTGAAGGACCGGGTACCGGGGAGCTGTTTTTT
CSVEGPGTGELFF
>TRBD2|-|TRBV7-3|TRBJ2-1
TGTGCCAGCAGCAGTGTTAGCGGGGCCTACAATGAGCAGTTCTTC
CASSSVSGAYNEQFF
>-|once|TRBV4-1|TRBJ1-5
TGCGCCAGCAGCCCACTGGACGGAGGGAATCAGCCCCAGCATTTT
CASSPLDGGNQPQHF
>-|few|TRBV14|TRBJ1-2
TGTGCCAGCAGCCAAGATGGCCTTTATGGCTACACCTTC
CASSQDGLYGYTF
>-|-|TRBV30|TRBJ2-5
TGTGCCTGGAGTAGGAGGGGTGGAGGGGAGACCCAGTACTTC
CAWSRRGGGETQYF
>-|once|TRBV6-1|TRBJ2-7
TGTGCCAGCAGTTCGACTAGCTCCTACGAGCAGTACTTC
CASSSTSSYEQYF
>TRBD1|-|TRBV2|TRBJ2-7
TGTGCCAGCAGACCCCACAGGGGGCAGTACGAGCAGTACTTC
CASRPHRGQYEQYF
>-|-|TRBV4-1|TRBJ2-7
TGCGCCAGCAGCCAAGCCCCACTAGCAAACTCCTACGAGCAGTACTTC
CASSQAPLANSYEQYF
>TRBD1|-|TRBV30|TRBJ2-2
TGTGCCTGGAGGTCCCGGACAGGGGGCATAGGCGGGGAGCTGTTTTTT
CAWRSRTGGIGGELFF
>-|-|TRBV19|TRBJ1-4
TGTGCCAGTAGTACCCGGGTCCTTCAGGAAAAACTGTTTTTT
CASSTRVLQEKLFF
>TRBD2|-|TRBV5-8|TRBJ2-1
TGTGCCAGCAGCTTGGTTGGGCGGGAGGCGTATGAGCAGTTCTTC
CASSLVGREAYEQFF
>TRBD1|-|TRBV11-2|TRBJ2-6
TGTGCCAGCAGCTTAACAGGGGGGACTGGGGCCAACGTCCTGACTTTC
CASSLTGGTGANVLTF
>-|-|TRBV28|TRBJ1-5
TGTGCCAGCAGTTTATTGGGTAGCAATCAGCCCCAGCATTTT
CASSLLGSNQPQHF
>-|-|TRBV4-2|TRBJ1-5
TGTGCCAGCAGCCACCTCGCTGCAGTCGACAATAGCAATCAGCCCCAGCATTTT
CASSHLAAVDNSNQPQHF
>TRBD2|-|TRBV5-1|TRBJ2-3
TGCGCCAGCAGCCCCTCCTGGGGTAGCGGGACCACAGATACGCAGTATTTT
CASSPSWGSGTTDTQYF
>-|-|TRBV2|TRBJ2-7
TGTGCCAGCAAGAAGGCTTCGAACTCCTACGAGCAGTACTTC
CASKKASNSYEQYF
>TRBD2|few|TRBV7-9|TRBJ2-1
TGTGCCAGCAGAGGGGCTAGCGGGATCGGGGAGCAGTTCTTC
CASRGASGIGEQFF
>-|-|TRBV11-2|TRBJ2-3
TGTGCCAGCAGCTTCCCTCGAACAGATACGCAGTATTTT
CASSFPRTDTQYF
>-|-|TRBV21-1|TRBJ2-1
TGTGCCAGCAGCAAGTCCAACTGGACAGGGGGTTACTCCTACAATGAGCAGTTCTTC
CASSKSNWTGGYSYNEQFF
>-|-|TRBV7-7|TRBJ2-5
TGTGCCAGCAGCCTGACTAGTGGGGCGCGGGAGACCCAGTACTTC
CASSLTSGARETQYF
>-|once|TRBV29-1|TRBJ1-1
TGCAGCGCAGACGGACAGACGAACACTGAAGCTTTCTTT
CSADGQTNTEAFF
>-|-|TRBV29-1|TRBJ1-1
TGCAGCGTTGACGGGGGTCTACCGGGGGAGAACACTGAAGCTTTCTTT
CSVDGGLPGENTEAFF
>TRBD2|-|TRBV9|TRBJ2-2
TGTGCCAGCAGCGCCGGGACTAGCGACACCGGGGAGCTGTTTTTT
CASSAGTSDTGELFF
>TRBD2|-|TRBV7-2|TRBJ2-7
TGTGCCAGCAGCTTCACCGGGACTAGCTCCTACGAGCAGTACTTC
CASSFTGTSSYEQYF
>TRBD1|-|TRBV6-5|TRBJ2-5
TGTGCCAGCAGTTACCCCGGACAGGGCGGAGAGACCCAGTACTTC
CASSYPGQGGETQYF
>-|-|TRBV30|TRBJ2-6
TGTGCCTGGGGTAACCCTGGCTCTGGGGCCAACGTCCTGACTTTC
CAWGNPGSGANVLTF